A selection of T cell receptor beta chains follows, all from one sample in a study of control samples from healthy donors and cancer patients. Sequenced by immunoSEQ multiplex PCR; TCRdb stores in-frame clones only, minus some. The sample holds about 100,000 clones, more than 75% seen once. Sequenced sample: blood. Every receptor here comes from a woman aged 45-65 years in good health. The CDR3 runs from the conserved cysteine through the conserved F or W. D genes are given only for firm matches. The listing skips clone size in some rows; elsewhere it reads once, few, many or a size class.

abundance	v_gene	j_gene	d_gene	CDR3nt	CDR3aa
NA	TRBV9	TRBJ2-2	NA	TGTGCCAGCAGCGTAGAACCCTCCCCCACCGGGGAGCTGTTTTTT	CASSVEPSPTGELFF
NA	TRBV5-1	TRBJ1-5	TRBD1	TGCGCCAGCAGCCCCAGCCAGGGGGAACAGCCTCAGCATTTT	CASSPSQGEQPQHF
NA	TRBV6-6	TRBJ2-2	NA	TGTGCCAGCAGTTTGACACCTGTGTGGACCGGGGAGCTGTTTTTT	CASSLTPVWTGELFF
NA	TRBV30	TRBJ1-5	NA	TGTGCCTGGAGTGTACAGGCAGGGTACAGCCAGCCCCAGCATTTT	CAWSVQAGYSQPQHF
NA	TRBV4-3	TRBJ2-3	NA	TGCGCCAGCAGCCAAGATCTACTAGTTTGGGAAGATACGCAGTATTTT	CASSQDLLVWEDTQYF
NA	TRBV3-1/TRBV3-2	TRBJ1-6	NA	TGTGCCAGCACCCAACAGTCCCCGCGACGATTATTCAGCTCCTATAATTCACCCCTCCACTTT	CASTQQSPRRLFSSYNSPLHF
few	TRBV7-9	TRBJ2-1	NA	TGTGCCAGCCAGCTGAGCTCCTACAATGAGCAGTTCTTC	CASQLSSYNEQFF
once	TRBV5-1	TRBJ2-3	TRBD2	TGCGCCAGCACGGGGACTAGCGGGGGTGGACGAGATACGCAGTATTTT	CASTGTSGGGRDTQYF
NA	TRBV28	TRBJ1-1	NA	TGTGCCAGCAGTTTCGGGCAGTCGAACACTGAAGCTTTCTTT	CASSFGQSNTEAFF
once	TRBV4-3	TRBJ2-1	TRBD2	TGCGCCAGCAGCCATATAGGGGATCTAGCGGGAGTGGTTGAGCAGTTCTTC	CASSHIGDLAGVVEQFF
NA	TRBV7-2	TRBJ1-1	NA	TGTGCCAGCAGCTTAGACACTGAAGCTTTCTTT	CASSLDTEAFF
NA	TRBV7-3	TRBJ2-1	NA	TGTGCCAGCAGCCGGACCGGTAATGAGCAGTTCTTC	CASSRTGNEQFF
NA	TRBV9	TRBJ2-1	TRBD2	TGTGCCAGCAGCGACCCAGGGACTAGCGGGGGAAAGGCTAGCAATGAGCAGTTCTTC	CASSDPGTSGGKASNEQFF
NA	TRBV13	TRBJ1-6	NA	TGTGCCAGCAGCTACCTAGACAGTCAGGCTTCACCCCTCCACTTT	CASSYLDSQASPLHF
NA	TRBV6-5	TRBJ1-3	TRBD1	TGTGCCAGCAGCGCTGACAGGGGCGCTGGAAACACCATATATTTT	CASSADRGAGNTIYF
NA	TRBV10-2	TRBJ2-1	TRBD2	TGCGCCAGCAGTGAGTCATGGGCGGGGGTTAGCTCCTACAATGAGCAGTTCTTC	CASSESWAGVSSYNEQFF
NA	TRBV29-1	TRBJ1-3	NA	TGCAGCGTTGTACTGGGGTTCACTGGAAACACCATATATTTT	CSVVLGFTGNTIYF
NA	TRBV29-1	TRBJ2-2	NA	TGCAGCGTTCCCACAGGGACTAACACCGGGGAGCTGTTTTTT	CSVPTGTNTGELFF
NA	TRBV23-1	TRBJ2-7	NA	TGCGCCAGCAGTCACCTTAAAACCCCTTCGAGGGTCCCTCCGGACTACGAGCAGTACTTC	CASSHLKTPSRVPPDYEQYF
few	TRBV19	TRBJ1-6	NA	TGTGCCAGTACCTCCCGTGGGGCAAGCTCCTATAATTCACCCCTCCACTTT	CASTSRGASSYNSPLHF
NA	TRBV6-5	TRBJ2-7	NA	TGTGCCGGCGGCGACTCCTCTTCTCTAATTTACGAGCAGTACTTC	CAGGDSSSLIYEQYF
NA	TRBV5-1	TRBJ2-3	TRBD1	TGCGCCAGCAGCTTGACTCGGGACAGTCAATCAGATACGCAGTATTTT	CASSLTRDSQSDTQYF
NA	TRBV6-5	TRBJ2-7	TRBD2	TGTGCCAGCAGTACGGCGGGGGGGGGCTCCTACGAGCAGTACTTC	CASSTAGGGSYEQYF
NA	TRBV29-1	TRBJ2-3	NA	TGCAGCGGGGCTATACGGAGTGGGGCAGATACGCAGTATTTT	CSGAIRSGADTQYF
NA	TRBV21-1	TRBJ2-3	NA	TGTGCCAGCACCAAACAGGTTCCCCATACAGATACGCAGTATTTT	CASTKQVPHTDTQYF
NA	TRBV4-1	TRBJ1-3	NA	TGCGCCAGCAGCCTGAAGCTCGGGGCCGATGGAAACACCATATATTTT	CASSLKLGADGNTIYF
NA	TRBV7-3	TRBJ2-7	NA	TGTGCCAGCAGCCGAGGAGGGGGGAACTCCTACGAGCAGTACTTC	CASSRGGGNSYEQYF
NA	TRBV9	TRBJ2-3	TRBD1	TGTGCCAGCACCGAGGGACAGATCAACGTCGTAAGGCAGTATTTT	CASTEGQINVVRQYF
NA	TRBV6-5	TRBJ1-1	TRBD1	TGTGCCAGCAGTACAGGGGGCACTGAAGCTTTCTTT	CASSTGGTEAFF
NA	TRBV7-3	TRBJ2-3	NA	TGTGCCAGCAGCTTAACATACTCCCGCACAGATACGCAGTATTTT	CASSLTYSRTDTQYF
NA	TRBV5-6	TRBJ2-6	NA	TGTGCCAGCAGCTTAATAGAAGCCACCAACGTCCTGACTTTC	CASSLIEATNVLTF
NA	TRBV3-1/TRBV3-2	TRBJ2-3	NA	TGTGCCAGCAGCCATACGACAGGCCCAGATACGCAGTATTTT	CASSHTTGPDTQYF
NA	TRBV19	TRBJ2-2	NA	TGTGCCAGTACCTCAAAGCCCCAGAACACCGGGGAGCTGTTTTTT	CASTSKPQNTGELFF
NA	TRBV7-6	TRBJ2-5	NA	TGTGCCAGCAGCTTAGTGCCGGGGAGAGAGACCCAGTACTTC	CASSLVPGRETQYF
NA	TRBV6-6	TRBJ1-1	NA	TGTGCCAGCAGTTACCTGGGGGCCCCGGACACTGAAGCTTTCTTT	CASSYLGAPDTEAFF
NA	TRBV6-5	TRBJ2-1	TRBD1	TGTGCCAGCAGTCACGACAGGGATCCGTACAATGAGCAGTTCTTC	CASSHDRDPYNEQFF
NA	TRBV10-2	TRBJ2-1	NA	TGCGCCAGCAGTAAGGGGAGCTCCTACAATGAGCAGTTCTTC	CASSKGSSYNEQFF
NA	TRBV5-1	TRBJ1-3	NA	TGCGCCAGCAGCTTGGATCAGTACTCTGGAAACACCATATATTTT	CASSLDQYSGNTIYF
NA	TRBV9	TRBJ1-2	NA	TGTGCCAGCAGCGTAACGGACGCAAACTATGGCTACACCTTC	CASSVTDANYGYTF
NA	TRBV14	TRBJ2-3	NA	TGTGCCAGCAGCCAGGAACCCTATAACAGCACAGATACGCAGTATTTT	CASSQEPYNSTDTQYF
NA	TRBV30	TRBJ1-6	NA	TGTGCCTGGACGGTCGGTACAGGGAGTTCACCCCTCCACTTT	CAWTVGTGSSPLHF
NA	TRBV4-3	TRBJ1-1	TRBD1	TGCGCCAGCAGCCAAAGATGGGGACAGGGGATCGAAGCTTTCTTT	CASSQRWGQGIEAFF
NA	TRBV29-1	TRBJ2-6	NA	TGCAGCGTGCGAGACGGAAGCTCTGGGGCCAACGTCCTGACTTTC	CSVRDGSSGANVLTF
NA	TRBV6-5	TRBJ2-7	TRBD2	TGTGCCAGCAGTTACTCGTCTCTAGCGGGGAACTACGAGCAGTACTTC	CASSYSSLAGNYEQYF
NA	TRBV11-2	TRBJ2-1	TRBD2	TGTGCCAGCAGCGCCTCGAGCGGGGACTACTACAATGAGCAGTTCTTC	CASSASSGDYYNEQFF
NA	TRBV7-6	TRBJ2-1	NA	TGTGCCAGCAGCTTTGGTCCGGGACCTTACAATGAGCAGTTCTTC	CASSFGPGPYNEQFF
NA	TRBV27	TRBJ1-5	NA	TGTGCCAGCAGTTTATCTAGGCAGTTCAATCAGCCCCAGCATTTT	CASSLSRQFNQPQHF
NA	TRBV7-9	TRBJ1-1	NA	TGTGCCAGCAGCTTAGAAAGAGCTTTCTTT	CASSLERAFF
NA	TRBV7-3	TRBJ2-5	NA	TGTGCCAGCAGCTCTAGGCGGCAAGAGACCCAGTACTTC	CASSSRRQETQYF
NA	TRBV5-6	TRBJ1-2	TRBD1	TGTGCCAGCAGTTCTCCCCGGACAGGCTACTATGGCTACACCTTC	CASSSPRTGYYGYTF
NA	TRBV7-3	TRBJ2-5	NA	TGTGCCAGCAGCTTCCGGGGGTGGCAAGAGACCCAGTACTTC	CASSFRGWQETQYF